Listed below are T cell receptor beta chains from one sample, sequenced in a study of T-cell memory formation after mild COVID-19. TCRdb re-analysed the 5' RACE reads in MiXCR, keeping a single row per CDR3 protein. The repertoire consists of 200,000 to 250,000 distinct CDR3 sequences, with approximately 30% occurring once and the leading ten covering 9.5% to 12%. Sample: PBMCs or a T cell subset sorted from them (not recorded which). Receptors originate from an adult woman who had mild COVID-19 (a few samples of this study predate the infection). Cell type and time point are not known. The conserved cysteine and the conserved F or W are not part of the CDR3 here. The D gene is left open where the match is weak.

>TRBD1|TRBV6-5|TRBJ1-5
ASSSDRVRNQPQH
>.|TRBV7-8|TRBJ1-1
ASKPPGGGARTEAF
>TRBD1|TRBV7-9|TRBJ2-7
ASSSGTGPDEQY
>.|TRBV4-3|TRBJ2-2
ASSPDEGRTGELF
>TRBD1|TRBV7-8|TRBJ2-7
ASSPRTGLGSYEQY
>.|TRBV6-6|TRBJ2-7
ASSYSAGTPYEQY
>TRBD1|TRBV6-5|TRBJ2-7
ASSYGDSYEQY
>.|TRBV19|TRBJ2-1
ASSSYGGRYNEQF
>TRBD2|TRBV7-9|TRBJ2-3
ASSSPSGSTDTQY
>.|TRBV7-2|TRBJ2-6
ASSPLWSSGANVLT
>.|TRBV24-1|TRBJ1-1
ATSVAGATEAF
>.|TRBV7-8|TRBJ2-1
ASSPRDSHWNEQF
>TRBD1|TRBV7-6|TRBJ2-7
ASSLGPGQGAYEQY
>TRBD1|TRBV5-1|TRBJ1-5
ASSQGGGTGNQPQH
>.|TRBV15|TRBJ2-3
ATSRVGGGWTDTQY
>.|TRBV30|TRBJ1-2
AWTSEGGENYGYT
>TRBD1|TRBV12-3/TRBV12-4|TRBJ1-2
ASSTWDRQNYGYT
>.|TRBV4-1|TRBJ2-3
ASSPSAVLSTDTQY
>.|TRBV5-4|TRBJ2-7
ASSSGLQAYEQY
>TRBD2|TRBV7-3|TRBJ2-7
ASSLTSGSGYEQY
>.|TRBV20-1|TRBJ2-1
SARAPMESSYNEQL
>.|TRBV27|TRBJ2-7
ASSVAGSYEQY
>.|TRBV5-1|TRBJ1-2
ASSPGEDGYT